This T cell receptor beta chain was profiled in a study of blood T cell repertoires in COVID-19. Study-wide context: The United States, Italy and Spain supplied acute and convalescent COVID-19 samples. In each case, the material was cDNA or gDNA derived from T cells, B-cell-depleted T cells, or PBMCs.

Methods used by the authors: Using reference gene primer amplification, nucleated cell counts were estimated. Sequencing used immunoSEQ multiplex PCR; TCRdb keeps in-frame clones, though not all of them. The DNA gave D and trimming, while V, J and clone size come from that table. The sample shows 300,000 to 350,000 clones, more than 75% of them seen only once. The sequencing input was peripheral blood. The sequence came from a young woman who had recovered from COVID-19.

The CDR3 coding sequence is TGTGCCAGCAGCTCCATCCAGGGGAACACTGAAGCTTTCTTT. Amino acid sequence: CASSSIQGNTEAFF. This chain connects TRBV7-9 to TRBJ1-1; D possibly corresponds to TRBD1 (5 bases). Germline-derived CDR1 and CDR2 are SEHNR and FQNEAQ (reference sequence). The CDR3 consists of 14 residues. Trimming left V 4 bases short and J 1 base short, with 10 bases between.